The rows below give T cell receptor beta chains drawn from one sample of a study of CD8 T cells in ankylosing spondylitis. Each CDR3 protein is one row after TCRdb ran MiXCR on the 5' RACE reads. The repertoire holds more than 300,000 distinct CDR3 sequences, approximately 10% seen once, with more than 7% in the top ten. Sequencing was done on a sample of blood, either unsorted or a sorted T cell fraction (not recorded which). All receptors derive from a female donor with ankylosing spondylitis or in good health (not recorded which). The CDR3 runs from the conserved cysteine through the conserved F or W. Fields, in order: J gene, D gene, V gene, clone size, CDR3 protein, CDR3 DNA. A D gene is named only where the DNA matches it firmly. Expanded clones get a size class; other rows say once, few or many, or leave the size out.

TRBJ2-2,TRBD2,TRBV4-2,.,CASSQESGRGGGELFF,TGTGCCAGCAGCCAAGAGTCCGGACGGGGGGGCGGGGAGCTGTTTTTT
TRBJ2-7,.,TRBV5-6,many,CATGTGPYEQYF,TGTGCCACCGGGACTGGCCCCTACGAGCAGTACTTC
TRBJ2-4,.,TRBV20-1,many,CSAPTMRTAKNIQYF,TGCAGTGCTCCCACTATGCGGACAGCCAAAAACATTCAGTACTTC
TRBJ2-7,.,TRBV6-5,many,CATRDGLYEQYF,TGTGCTACCCGGGACGGATTGTACGAGCAGTACTTC
TRBJ1-1,.,TRBV5-1,many,CASSRDGSRAKAEAFF,TGCGCCAGCAGCCGGGACGGCTCCCGGGCGAAAGCTGAAGCTTTCTTT
TRBJ2-1,.,TRBV6-5,many,CASSNTQGFDEQFF,TGTGCCAGCAGTAACACCCAGGGTTTCGATGAGCAGTTCTTC
TRBJ1-5,TRBD1,TRBV6-1,few,CASSEWAGGTNQPQHF,TGTGCCAGCAGTGAATGGGCAGGGGGTACCAATCAGCCCCAGCATTTT
TRBJ2-3,.,TRBV12-3/TRBV12-4,many,CASTRTDTQYF,TGTGCCAGCACTCGCACAGATACGCAGTATTTT
TRBJ2-1,.,TRBV29-1,many,CSVEGGRGSYNEQFF,TGCAGCGTTGAAGGCGGCAGGGGCTCCTACAATGAGCAGTTCTTC
TRBJ2-3,TRBD2,TRBV12-3/TRBV12-4,many,CASSLTSGGADTQYF,TGTGCCAGCAGTTTAACTAGCGGGGGGGCAGATACGCAGTATTTT
TRBJ1-5,.,TRBV5-1,few,CASSLEGRGSNQPQHF,TGCGCCAGCAGCTTGGAAGGTCGGGGGAGCAATCAGCCCCAGCATTTT
TRBJ2-7,.,TRBV25-1,.,CASSKGQASYEQYF,TGTGCCAGCAGTAAGGGACAAGCCTCCTACGAGCAGTACTTC
TRBJ1-1,.,TRBV20-1,many,CSAKGVQNMNTEAFF,TGCAGTGCCAAGGGGGTACAAAATATGAACACTGAAGCTTTCTTT
TRBJ2-5,TRBD1,TRBV5-1,.,CASSLERGQIGGTQYF,TGCGCCAGCAGCTTGGAAAGGGGACAGATCGGAGGGACCCAGTACTTC
TRBJ1-1,TRBD1,TRBV4-2,few,CASSALQGARTEAFF,TGTGCCAGCAGCGCCCTACAGGGGGCTAGAACTGAAGCTTTCTTT
TRBJ2-5,TRBD2,TRBV20-1,many,CSARQGLAGGQETQYF,TGCAGTGCTAGACAAGGACTAGCGGGGGGCCAAGAGACCCAGTACTTC
TRBJ1-2,TRBD1,TRBV9,.,CASSVSSQTGGYGYTF,TGTGCCAGCAGCGTATCTTCCCAGACAGGGGGCTATGGCTACACCTTC
TRBJ2-3,.,TRBV20-1,many,CSARVLTSSTDTQYF,TGCAGTGCTAGAGTCCTGACTTCCAGCACAGATACGCAGTATTTT
TRBJ2-3,.,TRBV5-1,many,CASSPRFTDTQYF,TGCGCCAGCAGCCCTAGGTTCACAGATACGCAGTATTTT
TRBJ1-2,.,TRBV28,many,CASSLQGVYGYTF,TGTGCCAGCAGTTTGCAGGGAGTCTATGGCTACACCTTC
TRBJ2-7,.,TRBV20-1,.,CSAPNVGEAHYEQYF,TGCAGTGCTCCTAATGTGGGGGAGGCCCACTACGAGCAGTACTTC
TRBJ2-1,TRBD2,TRBV11-2,few,CASSRPTTSGGRYNEQFF,TGTGCCAGCAGCAGACCCACAACTAGCGGGGGCCGTTACAATGAGCAGTTCTTC
TRBJ2-1,TRBD1,TRBV10-3,.,CAIRSGTGDDEQFF,TGTGCCATCAGATCCGGGACAGGGGATGATGAGCAGTTCTTC
TRBJ2-1,.,TRBV29-1,many,CSVTGVRGTSSYNEQFF,TGCAGCGTCACAGGGGTCCGGGGGACTAGCTCCTACAATGAGCAGTTCTTC
TRBJ2-3,.,TRBV7-8,.,CASSLAAVVRFTDTQYF,TGTGCCAGCAGCTTAGCGGCCGTAGTACGTTTCACAGATACGCAGTATTTT
TRBJ2-7,TRBD1,TRBV20-1,many,CSARPRRSTGKNTYEQYF,TGCAGTGCTAGACCCCGGCGGTCGACAGGGAAAAATACCTACGAGCAGTACTTC
TRBJ2-7,TRBD2,TRBV20-1,.,CSASGTSGTYEQYF,TGCAGTGCTAGCGGGACTAGCGGAACCTACGAGCAGTACTTC
TRBJ2-3,.,TRBV20-1,.,CSAQGGPDTQYF,TGCAGTGCTCAGGGGGGGCCAGATACGCAGTATTTT
TRBJ2-3,.,TRBV5-1,many,CASSLLGDSTDTQYF,TGCGCCAGCAGCTTGTTGGGCGATAGCACAGATACGCAGTATTTT
TRBJ2-2,.,TRBV5-5,many,CASKSAGAHTGELFF,TGTGCCAGCAAAAGCGCGGGGGCGCACACCGGGGAGCTGTTTTTT
TRBJ2-5,TRBD2,TRBV2,.,CASSPLAGEETQYF,TGTGCCAGCAGCCCCCTAGCGGGGGAGGAGACCCAGTACTTC
TRBJ1-4,.,TRBV5-6,.,CASSQRDVNEKLFF,TGTGCCAGCAGCCAAAGGGATGTGAATGAAAAACTGTTTTTT
TRBJ2-4,.,TRBV20-1,many,CSAGRTLAKNIQYF,TGCAGTGCTGGGAGGACCTTAGCCAAAAACATTCAGTACTTC
TRBJ1-1,.,TRBV12-3/TRBV12-4,many,CASSSSGRMNTEAFF,TGTGCCAGCAGTTCCTCGGGCCGCATGAACACTGAAGCTTTCTTT
TRBJ1-1,TRBD1,TRBV7-6,few,CASSLEGANRVTEAFF,TGTGCCAGCAGCTTAGAGGGGGCAAACAGGGTCACTGAAGCTTTCTTT
TRBJ2-2,.,TRBV5-6,many,CASSYPGVTSTGELFF,TGTGCCAGCAGTTACCCCGGGGTGACGAGCACCGGGGAGCTGTTTTTT
TRBJ2-5,.,TRBV29-1,many,CSVAGESGLWTQYF,TGCAGCGTTGCGGGGGAAAGCGGTTTGTGGACCCAGTACTTC
TRBJ1-2,.,TRBV28,few,CASRVGPRGYTF,TGTGCCAGCAGAGTAGGGCCCAGGGGCTACACCTTC
TRBJ1-5,.,TRBV12-3/TRBV12-4,many,CASSLDSLTHQPQHF,TGTGCCAGCAGCTTGGACAGCCTGACCCATCAGCCCCAGCATTTT
TRBJ1-5,.,TRBV19,.,CASSINRVRNQPQHF,TGTGCCAGTAGTATCAACAGGGTTCGCAATCAGCCCCAGCATTTT
TRBJ2-7,.,TRBV4-2,many,CASSQASKRTASSYEQYF,TGTGCCAGCAGCCAAGCGTCTAAAAGGACGGCAAGCTCCTACGAGCAGTACTTC
TRBJ1-2,.,TRBV28,few,CASSLTRSRHGYTF,TGTGCCAGCAGTTTAACCAGAAGTAGACATGGCTACACCTTC
TRBJ1-2,.,TRBV5-4,many,CATTGKRSVGYTF,TGTGCCACCACAGGCAAAAGATCGGTTGGCTACACCTTC
TRBJ2-7,TRBD2,TRBV7-9,.,CASSVSGTSAYEQYF,TGTGCCAGCAGCGTCTCCGGGACTAGCGCCTACGAGCAGTACTTC
TRBJ2-2,TRBD2,TRBV5-1,.,CASSPGPGGTGELFF,TGCGCCAGCAGCCCGGGACCGGGGGGCACCGGGGAGCTGTTTTTT
TRBJ2-7,.,TRBV20-1,many,CSARDIGLTWSEQYF,TGCAGTGCTAGAGATATCGGATTGACATGGTCCGAGCAGTACTTC
TRBJ2-7,.,TRBV5-1,many,CASSLVMGEVSYEQYF,TGCGCCAGCAGCTTGGTGATGGGGGAGGTCTCCTACGAGCAGTACTTC
TRBJ1-1,TRBD1,TRBV20-1,many,CSASPLTGGMTEAFF,TGCAGTGCTAGTCCCTTGACAGGGGGGATGACTGAAGCTTTCTTT
TRBJ2-2,TRBD1,TRBV5-5,.,CASSPMDRGYVTGELFF,TGTGCCAGCAGCCCGATGGACAGGGGATATGTCACCGGGGAGCTGTTTTTT
TRBJ2-1,TRBD1,TRBV20-1,few,CSASHRGRSYNEQFF,TGCAGTGCTTCACACAGGGGGAGATCCTACAATGAGCAGTTCTTC
TRBJ2-3,.,TRBV20-1,many,CSEATRGDTQYF,TGCAGTGAAGCAACTAGGGGCGATACGCAGTATTTT
TRBJ2-2,.,TRBV24-1,many,CATSNQGGTGELFF,TGTGCCACCAGTAACCAGGGGGGGACCGGGGAGCTGTTTTTT
TRBJ2-7,.,TRBV3-1,.,CASSQDLPTLAYEQYF,TGTGCCAGCAGCCAAGATCTCCCCACTTTAGCCTACGAGCAGTACTTC